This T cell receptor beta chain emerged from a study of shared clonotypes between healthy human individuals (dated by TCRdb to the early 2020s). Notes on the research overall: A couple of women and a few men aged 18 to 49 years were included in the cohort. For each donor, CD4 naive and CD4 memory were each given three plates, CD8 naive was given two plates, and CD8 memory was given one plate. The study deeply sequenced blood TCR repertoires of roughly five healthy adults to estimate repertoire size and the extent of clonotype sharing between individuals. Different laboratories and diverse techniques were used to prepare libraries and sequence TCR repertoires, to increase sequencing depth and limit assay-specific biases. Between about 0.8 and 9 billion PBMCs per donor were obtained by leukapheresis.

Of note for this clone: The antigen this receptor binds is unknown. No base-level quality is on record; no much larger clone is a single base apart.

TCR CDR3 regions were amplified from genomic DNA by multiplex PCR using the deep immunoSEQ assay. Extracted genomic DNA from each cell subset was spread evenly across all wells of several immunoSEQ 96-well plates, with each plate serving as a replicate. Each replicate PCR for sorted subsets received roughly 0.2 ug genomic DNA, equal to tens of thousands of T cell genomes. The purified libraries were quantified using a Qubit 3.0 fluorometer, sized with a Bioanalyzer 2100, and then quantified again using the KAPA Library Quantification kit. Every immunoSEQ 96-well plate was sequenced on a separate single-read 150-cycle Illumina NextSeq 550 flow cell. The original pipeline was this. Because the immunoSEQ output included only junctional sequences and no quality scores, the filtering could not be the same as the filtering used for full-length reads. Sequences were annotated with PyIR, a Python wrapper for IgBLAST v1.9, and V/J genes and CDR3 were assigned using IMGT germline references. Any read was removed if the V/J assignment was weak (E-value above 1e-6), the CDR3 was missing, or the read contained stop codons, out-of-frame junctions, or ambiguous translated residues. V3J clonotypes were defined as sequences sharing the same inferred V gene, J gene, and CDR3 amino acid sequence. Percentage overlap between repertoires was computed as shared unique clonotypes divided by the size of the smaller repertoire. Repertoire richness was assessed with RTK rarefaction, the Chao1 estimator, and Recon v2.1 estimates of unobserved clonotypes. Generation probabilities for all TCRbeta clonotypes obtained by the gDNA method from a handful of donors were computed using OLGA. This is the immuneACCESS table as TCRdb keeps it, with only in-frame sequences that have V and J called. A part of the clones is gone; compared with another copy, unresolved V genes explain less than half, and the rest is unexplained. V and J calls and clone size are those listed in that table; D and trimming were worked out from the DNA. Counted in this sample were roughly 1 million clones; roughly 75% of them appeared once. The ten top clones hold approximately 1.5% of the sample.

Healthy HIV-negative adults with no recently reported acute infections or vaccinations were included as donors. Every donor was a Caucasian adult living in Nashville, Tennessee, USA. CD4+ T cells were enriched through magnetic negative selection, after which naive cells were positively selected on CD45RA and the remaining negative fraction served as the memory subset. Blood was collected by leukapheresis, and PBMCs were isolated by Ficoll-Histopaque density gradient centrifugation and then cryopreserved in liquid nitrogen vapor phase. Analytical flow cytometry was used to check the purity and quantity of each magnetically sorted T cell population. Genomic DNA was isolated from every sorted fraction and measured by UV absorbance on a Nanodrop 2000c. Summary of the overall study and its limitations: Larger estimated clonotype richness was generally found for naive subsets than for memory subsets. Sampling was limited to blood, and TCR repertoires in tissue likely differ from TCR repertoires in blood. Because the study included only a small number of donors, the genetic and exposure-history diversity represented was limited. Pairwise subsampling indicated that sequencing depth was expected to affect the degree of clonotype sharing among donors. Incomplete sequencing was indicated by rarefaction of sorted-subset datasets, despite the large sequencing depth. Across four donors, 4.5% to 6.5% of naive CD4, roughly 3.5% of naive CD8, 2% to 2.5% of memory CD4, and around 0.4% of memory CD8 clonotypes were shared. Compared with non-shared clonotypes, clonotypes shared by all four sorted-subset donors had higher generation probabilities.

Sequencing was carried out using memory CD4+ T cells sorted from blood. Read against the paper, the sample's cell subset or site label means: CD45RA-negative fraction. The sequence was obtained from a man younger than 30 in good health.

CDR3 reads: CASRTQGAKDEQYF. The sequenced DNA is TGTGCCAGCAGAACACAGGGGGCGAAGGACGAGCAGTACTTC. The chain couples TRBV6-1 to TRBJ2-7; 9 of the junction bases match TRBD1. Reading from cysteine to phenylalanine, the CDR3 counts 14 amino acids. The only DNA kept is the CDR3, 42 bases in frame from the first base. The germline V gene specifies MNHNS as CDR1 and SASEGT as CDR2. Germline trimming amounts to 6 bases on V and 5 bases on J, with 8 as the count of junction bases outside the gene matches.